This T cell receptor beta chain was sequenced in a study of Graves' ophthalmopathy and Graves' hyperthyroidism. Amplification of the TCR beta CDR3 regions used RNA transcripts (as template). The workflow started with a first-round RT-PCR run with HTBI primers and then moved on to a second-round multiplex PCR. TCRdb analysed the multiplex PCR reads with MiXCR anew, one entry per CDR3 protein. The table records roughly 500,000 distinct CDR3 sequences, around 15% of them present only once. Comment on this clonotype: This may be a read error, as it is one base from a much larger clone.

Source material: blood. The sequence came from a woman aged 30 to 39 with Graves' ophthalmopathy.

CDR3 amino acids: CVSSLAEGSTEAFF. CDR3 coding DNA: TGTGTCAGCAGTTTAGCCGAGGGGAGCACTGAAGCTTTCTTT. The V and J genes are TRBV12-3 or TRBV12-4 and TRBJ1-1; weak D call: TRBD1 (5 bases). The CDR3 has 14 amino acids.